Below, one T cell receptor beta chain is given with its context. Its antigen is undetermined. The CDR3 spans 12 residues. The germline CDR1 and CDR2 sequences are MNHEY and SVGAGI. Trimming pared 6 bases from V and 11 bases from J, leaving 16 bases between. PCR employed 60 Vbeta and 13 Jbeta primers. Original processing notes: As a later analysis found, there were tens of millions of unique TCR beta chains, of which roughly 11 million were shared. The repertoire was sequenced with immunoSEQ multiplex PCR; TCRdb's copy has only in-frame clones and lacks some. That table supplies the V and J calls and clone size; D and trimming were determined from the DNA. This repertoire shows tens of thousands of clones, about 81% found once; its top ten account for 6.8%. The record originates from a study of cytomegalovirus exposure and HLA in healthy donors. The overall study: Unique TCRs numbering some 93 million, obtained from HLA-typed donors, made up an early data release. General observations from the study: Listed as cytomegalovirus-associated were 150 to 200 TCR beta chains. In an earlier analysis, in some 540 donors, most V segments appeared productive either ~90% or ~30% of the time.

Source material: PBMCs. The rearrangement joins TRBV6-5 to TRBJ1-1; the D gene is possibly TRBD1 (5 bases). This receptor was taken from a man aged 25-45 years in good health and CMV-seropositive. CDR3 protein: CASSSRGCRAFF. Here the CDR3 DNA reads TGTGCCAGCAGCTCTAGGGGCTGCCGGGCTTTCTTT.